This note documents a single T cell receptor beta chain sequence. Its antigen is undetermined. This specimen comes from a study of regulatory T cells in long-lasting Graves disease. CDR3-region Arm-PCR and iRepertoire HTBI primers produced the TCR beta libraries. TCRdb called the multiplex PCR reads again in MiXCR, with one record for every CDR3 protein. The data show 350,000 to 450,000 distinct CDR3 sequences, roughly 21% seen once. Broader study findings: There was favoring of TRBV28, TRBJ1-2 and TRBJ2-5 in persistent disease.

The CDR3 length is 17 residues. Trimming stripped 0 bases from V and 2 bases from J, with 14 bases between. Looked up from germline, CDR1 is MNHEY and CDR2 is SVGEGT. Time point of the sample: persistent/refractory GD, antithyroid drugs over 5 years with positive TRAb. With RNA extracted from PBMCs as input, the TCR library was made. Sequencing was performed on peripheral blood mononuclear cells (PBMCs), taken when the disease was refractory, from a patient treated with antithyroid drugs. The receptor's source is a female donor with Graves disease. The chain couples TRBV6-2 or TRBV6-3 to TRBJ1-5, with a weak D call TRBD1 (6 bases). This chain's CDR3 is CASSYSMGGTGNQPQHF. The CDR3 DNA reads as TGTGCCAGCAGTTACTCGATGGGGGGCACAGGCAATCAGCCCCAGCATTTT.